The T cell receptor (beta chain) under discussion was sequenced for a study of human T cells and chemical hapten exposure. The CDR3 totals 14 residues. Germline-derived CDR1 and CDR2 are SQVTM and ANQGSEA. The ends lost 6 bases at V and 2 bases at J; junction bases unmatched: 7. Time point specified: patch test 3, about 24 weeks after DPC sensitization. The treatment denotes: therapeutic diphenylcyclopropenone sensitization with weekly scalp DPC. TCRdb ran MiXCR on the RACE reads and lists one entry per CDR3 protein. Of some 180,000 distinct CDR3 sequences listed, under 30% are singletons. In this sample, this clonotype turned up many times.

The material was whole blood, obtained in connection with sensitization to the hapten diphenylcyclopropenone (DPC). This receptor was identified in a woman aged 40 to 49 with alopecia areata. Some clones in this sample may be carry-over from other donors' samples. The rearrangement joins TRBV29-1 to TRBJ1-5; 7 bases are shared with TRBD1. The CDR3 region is CSVSQGGGNQPQHF. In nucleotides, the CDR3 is TGCAGCGTGTCCCAGGGGGGCGGCAATCAGCCCCAGCATTTT.